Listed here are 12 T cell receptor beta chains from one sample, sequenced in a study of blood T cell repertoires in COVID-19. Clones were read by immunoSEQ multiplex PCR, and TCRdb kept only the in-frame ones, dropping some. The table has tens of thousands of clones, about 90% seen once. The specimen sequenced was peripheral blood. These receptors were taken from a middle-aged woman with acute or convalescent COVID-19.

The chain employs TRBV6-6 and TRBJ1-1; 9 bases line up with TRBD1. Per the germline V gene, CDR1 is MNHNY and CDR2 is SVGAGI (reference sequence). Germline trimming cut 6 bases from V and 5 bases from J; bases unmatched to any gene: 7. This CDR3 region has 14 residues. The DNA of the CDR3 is TGTGCCAGCAGCGAGACAGGGGGAGGAACTGAAGCTTTCTTT. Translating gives CASSETGGGTEAFF.

The CDR3 nucleotides are TGTGCCAGCAGCTTAGAACAGGGCCCCTACAATGAGCAGTTCTTC. The encoded protein is CASSLEQGPYNEQFF. The chain employs TRBV7-8 and TRBJ2-1, with a weak D call TRBD1 (6 bases). Germline CDR1 and CDR2: SGHVS and FQNEAQ. The CDR3 has 15 residues. V lost 1 base to trimming and J lost 2 bases, with 9 bases between them. Full variable domain (rest looked up from reference TRBV7-8 and TRBJ2-1): GAGVSQSPRYKVAKRGQDVALRCDPISGHVSLFWYQQALGQGPEFLTYFQNEAQLDKSGLPSDRFFAERPEGSVSTLKIQRTQQEDSAVYLCASSLEQGPYNEQFFGPGTRLTVL.

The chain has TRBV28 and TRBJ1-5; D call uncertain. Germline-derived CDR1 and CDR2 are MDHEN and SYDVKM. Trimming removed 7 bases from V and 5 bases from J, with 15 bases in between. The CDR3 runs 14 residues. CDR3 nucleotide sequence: TGTGCCAGCACCATCCAGAGCGGTCATCAGCCCCAGCATTTT. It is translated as CASTIQSGHQPQHF.

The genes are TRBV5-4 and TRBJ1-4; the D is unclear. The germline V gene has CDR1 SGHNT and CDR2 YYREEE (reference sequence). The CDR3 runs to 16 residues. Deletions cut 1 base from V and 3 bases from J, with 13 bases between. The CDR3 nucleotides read TGTGCCAGCAGCTTGCGCAGCCCCGGAGCTAATGAAAAACTGTTTTTT. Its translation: CASSLRSPGANEKLFF.

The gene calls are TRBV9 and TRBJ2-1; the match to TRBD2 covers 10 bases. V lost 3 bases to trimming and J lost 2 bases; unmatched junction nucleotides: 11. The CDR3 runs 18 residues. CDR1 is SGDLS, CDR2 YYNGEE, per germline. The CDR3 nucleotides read TGTGCCAGCAGCGGAAGTCTAGCGGGAGAGAGGACCTACAATGAGCAGTTCTTC. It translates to CASSGSLAGERTYNEQFF.

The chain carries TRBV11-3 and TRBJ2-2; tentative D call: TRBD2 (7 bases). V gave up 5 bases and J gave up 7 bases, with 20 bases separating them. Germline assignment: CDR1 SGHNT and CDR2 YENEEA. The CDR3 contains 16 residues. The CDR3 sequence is CASSPGGGAFNGELFF. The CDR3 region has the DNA TGTGCCAGCAGCCCCGGTGGGGGGGCCTTTAACGGGGAGCTGTTTTTT. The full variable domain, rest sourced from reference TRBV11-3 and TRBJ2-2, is EAGVVQSPRYKIIEKKQPVAFWCNPISGHNTLYWYLQNLGQGPELLIRYENEEAVDDSQLPKDRFSAERLKGVDSTLKIQPAELGDSAVYLCASSPGGGAFNGELFFGEGSRLTVL.

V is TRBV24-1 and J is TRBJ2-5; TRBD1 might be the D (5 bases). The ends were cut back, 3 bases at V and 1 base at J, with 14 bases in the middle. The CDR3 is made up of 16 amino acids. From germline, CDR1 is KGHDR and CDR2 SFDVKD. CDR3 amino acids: CATSDRQGSPQETQYF. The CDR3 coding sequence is TGTGCCACCAGTGATCGGCAGGGATCCCCCCAAGAGACCCAGTACTTC.

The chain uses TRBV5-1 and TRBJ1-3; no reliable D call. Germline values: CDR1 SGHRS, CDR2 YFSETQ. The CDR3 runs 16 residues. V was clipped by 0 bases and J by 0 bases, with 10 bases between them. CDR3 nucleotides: TGCGCCAGCAGCTTGGGGCCGTCCCCCTCTGGAAACACCATATATTTT. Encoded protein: CASSLGPSPSGNTIYF.

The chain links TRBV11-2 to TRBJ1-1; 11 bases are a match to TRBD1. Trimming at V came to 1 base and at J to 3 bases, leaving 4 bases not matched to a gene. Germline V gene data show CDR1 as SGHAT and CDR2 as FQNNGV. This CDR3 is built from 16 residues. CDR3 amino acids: CASSLGGQGADTEAFF. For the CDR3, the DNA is TGTGCCAGCAGCTTAGGCGGACAGGGGGCTGACACTGAAGCTTTCTTT.

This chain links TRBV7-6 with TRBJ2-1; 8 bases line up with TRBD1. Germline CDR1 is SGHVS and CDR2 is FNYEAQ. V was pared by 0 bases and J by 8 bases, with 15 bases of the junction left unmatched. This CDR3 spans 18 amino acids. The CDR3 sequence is CASSLALVPGQGSDEQFF. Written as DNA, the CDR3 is TGTGCCAGCAGCTTAGCGCTTGTACCAGGACAGGGAAGCGATGAGCAGTTCTTC.

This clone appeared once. In DNA, the CDR3 is TGTGCCAGCAGCACCGAGGACAGGGTCGGAAACACCATATATTTT. This encodes CASSTEDRVGNTIYF. V is TRBV2 and J is TRBJ1-3, with TRBD1 matching over 8 bases. Looked up from germline, CDR1 is SNHLY and CDR2 is FYNNEI. The ends lost 6 bases at V and 4 bases at J; junction bases unmatched: 8. The CDR3 runs 15 residues. The full variable domain, rest sourced from reference TRBV2 and TRBJ1-3, is EPEVTQTPSHQVTQMGQEVILRCVPISNHLYFYWYRQILGQKVEFLVSFYNNEISEKSEIFDDQFSVERPDGSNFTLKIRSTKLEDSAMYFCASSTEDRVGNTIYFGEGSWLTVV.

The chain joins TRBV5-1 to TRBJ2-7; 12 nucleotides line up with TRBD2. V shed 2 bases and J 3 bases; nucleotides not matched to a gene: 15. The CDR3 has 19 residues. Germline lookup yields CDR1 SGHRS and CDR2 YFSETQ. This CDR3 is CASSLGLAGRTINLYEQYF. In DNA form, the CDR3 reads TGCGCCAGCAGCTTAGGACTAGCGGGAAGAACCATTAACCTCTACGAGCAGTACTTC.